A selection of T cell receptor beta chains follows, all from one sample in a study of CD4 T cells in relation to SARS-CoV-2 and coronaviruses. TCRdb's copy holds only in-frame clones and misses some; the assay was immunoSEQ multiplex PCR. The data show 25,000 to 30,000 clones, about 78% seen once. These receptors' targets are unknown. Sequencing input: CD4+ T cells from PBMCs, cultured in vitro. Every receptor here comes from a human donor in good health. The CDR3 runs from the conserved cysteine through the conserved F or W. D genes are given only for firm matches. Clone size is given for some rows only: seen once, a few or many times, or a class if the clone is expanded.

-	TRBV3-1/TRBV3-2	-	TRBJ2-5	TGTGCCAGCAGCCAAACACAAGAGACCCAGTACTTC	CASSQTQETQYF
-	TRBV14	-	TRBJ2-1	TGTGCCAGCAGCCAAGATCTCGCGTACGGTGAGCAGTTCTTC	CASSQDLAYGEQFF
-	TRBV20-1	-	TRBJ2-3	TGCAGTGCTAGTTGGCTAGCTGATAGCACAGATACGCAGTATTTT	CSASWLADSTDTQYF
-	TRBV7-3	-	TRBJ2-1	TGTGCCAGCAGCTTACTCAGCAGCTCCAATGAGCAGTTCTTC	CASSLLSSSNEQFF
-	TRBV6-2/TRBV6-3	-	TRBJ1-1	TGTGCCAGCAGTTCCCGTATGAACACTGAAGCTTTCTTT	CASSSRMNTEAFF
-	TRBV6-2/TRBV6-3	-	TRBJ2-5	TGTGCCAGCAGTTATTATTCGGCAGGCCAAGAGACCCAGTACTTC	CASSYYSAGQETQYF
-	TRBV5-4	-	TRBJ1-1	TGTGCCAGCACTGAGAAACGGGCTATGGAAACTGAAGCTTTCTTT	CASTEKRAMETEAFF
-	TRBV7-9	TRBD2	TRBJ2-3	TGTGCCAGCAGCCCCGATAGCGGGGGGTGGGATACGCAGTATTTT	CASSPDSGGWDTQYF
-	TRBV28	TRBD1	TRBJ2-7	TGTGCCAGCAAGGGACGGGACAGAAACTACGAGCAGTACTTC	CASKGRDRNYEQYF
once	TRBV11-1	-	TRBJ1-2	TGTGCCAGCAGCTCCACGAGTACGAACCTCTATGGCTACACCTTC	CASSSTSTNLYGYTF
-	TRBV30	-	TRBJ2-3	TGTGCCTGGAGCCTCGCAGGGAGGCTTAGCACAGATACGCAGTATTTT	CAWSLAGRLSTDTQYF
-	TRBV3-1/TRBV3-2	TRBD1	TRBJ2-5	TGTGCCAGCAGCAGAGGGACAGGGGGGGAGACCCAGTACTTC	CASSRGTGGETQYF
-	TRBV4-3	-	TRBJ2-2	TGCGCCAGCAGCCGAAATAAGTTTCCCGGGGAGCTGTTTTTT	CASSRNKFPGELFF
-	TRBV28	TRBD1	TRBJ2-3	TGTGCCACGACAGGGGCCAGCGCAGATACGCAGTATTTT	CATTGASADTQYF
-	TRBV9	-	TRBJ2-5	TGTGCCAGCAGCCCCCGCGCGGGCGCGGAGACCCAGTACTTC	CASSPRAGAETQYF
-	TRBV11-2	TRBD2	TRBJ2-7	TGTGCCAGCAGCTTAGAGCTAGCGGGGGCACTCTCCTACGAGCAGTACTTC	CASSLELAGALSYEQYF
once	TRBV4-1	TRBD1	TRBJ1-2	TGCGCCAGCAGCCAACCCGGACAGGCCGGCGGCTACACCTTC	CASSQPGQAGGYTF
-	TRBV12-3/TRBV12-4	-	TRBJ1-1	TGTGCCAGCAGGGTGAACAGGAACACTGAAGCTTTCTTT	CASRVNRNTEAFF
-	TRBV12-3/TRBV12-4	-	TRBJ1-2	TGTGCCAGCAGACAAAACGAGGGGGATGGCTACACCTTC	CASRQNEGDGYTF
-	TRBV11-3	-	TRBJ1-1	TGTGCCAGCAGCTTAGTTTCCCCCCAGCGGCCAAGCGTAAACACTGAAGCTTTCTTT	CASSLVSPQRPSVNTEAFF
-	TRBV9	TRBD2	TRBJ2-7	TGTGCCAGCAGCGCCGTAGCGGGATCCTACGAGCAGTACTTC	CASSAVAGSYEQYF
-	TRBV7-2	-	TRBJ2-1	TGTGCCAGCAGCTTGAGGATGCACAATGAGCAGTTCTTC	CASSLRMHNEQFF
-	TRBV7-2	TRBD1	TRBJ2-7	TGTGCCAGCAGCTTAGAGGGACAGACTTACGAGCAGTACTTC	CASSLEGQTYEQYF
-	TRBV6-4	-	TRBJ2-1	TGTGCCACCTCGACGGAGGGGAATGAGCAGTTCTTC	CATSTEGNEQFF
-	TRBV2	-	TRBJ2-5	TGTGCCAGCAGTGAAGATCTCGCAGAGACCCAGTACTTC	CASSEDLAETQYF
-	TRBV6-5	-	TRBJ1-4	TGTGCCAGCAGTTATTCCTGGCCTGCAACTAATGAAAAACTGTTTTTT	CASSYSWPATNEKLFF
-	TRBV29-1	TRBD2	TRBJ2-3	TGCAGCGTTCCTAGGACTAGTGTTGAAGATACGCAGTATTTT	CSVPRTSVEDTQYF
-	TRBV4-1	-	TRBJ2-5	TGCGCCAGCAGCCCCGGACAGTTTAAAGAGACCCAGTACTTC	CASSPGQFKETQYF
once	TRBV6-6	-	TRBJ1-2	TGTGCCAGCACTCAGGGCCAGACGGACGCTAACTATGGCTACACCTTC	CASTQGQTDANYGYTF
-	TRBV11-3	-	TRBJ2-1	TGTGCCAGCAGTCTTGGGACCGGAAAGTTCTACAATGAGCAGTTCTTC	CASSLGTGKFYNEQFF
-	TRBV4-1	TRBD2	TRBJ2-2	TGCGCCAGCACCCGTAGCGGGAGGGCCGACACCGGGGAGCTGTTTTTT	CASTRSGRADTGELFF
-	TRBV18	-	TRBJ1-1	TGTGCCAGCTCACCTTCCGAGACAGTGAACACTGAAGCTTTCTTT	CASSPSETVNTEAFF
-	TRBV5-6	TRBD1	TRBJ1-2	TGTGCCAGCAGCTCGGACAGGGGCGAAGGCCGCGTTGGCTACACCTTC	CASSSDRGEGRVGYTF
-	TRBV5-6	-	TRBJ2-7	TGTGCCAGCAGCCAAATTCGGGGGTCCTACGAGCAGTACTTC	CASSQIRGSYEQYF
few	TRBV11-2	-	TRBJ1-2	TGTGCCAGCAGCCTTAAGGCAGGATCGGAGTATGGCTACACCTTC	CASSLKAGSEYGYTF
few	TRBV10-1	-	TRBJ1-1	TGCGCCAGCAGTGTGACAGTTGAAGCTTTCTTT	CASSVTVEAFF
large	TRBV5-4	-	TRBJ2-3	TGTGCGTCCCAAGAGGGGACAGATACGCAGTATTTT	CASQEGTDTQYF
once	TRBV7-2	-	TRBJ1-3	TGTGCCAGCAGCTTAGTCTACAGCGTTCTGACTGGAAACACCATATATTTT	CASSLVYSVLTGNTIYF
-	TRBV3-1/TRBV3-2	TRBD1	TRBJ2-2	TGTGCCAGCAGCCAACCTCCCCAGGGGGCGGGCACCGGGGAGCTGTTTTTT	CASSQPPQGAGTGELFF
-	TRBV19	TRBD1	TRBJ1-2	TGTGCCAGTAGTATAAGGGACAGGGGAAAACTTAACTATGGCTACACCTTC	CASSIRDRGKLNYGYTF
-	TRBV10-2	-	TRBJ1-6	TGCGCCAGCAGTTTCGGCCGCAGATATAATTCACCCCTCCACTTT	CASSFGRRYNSPLHF
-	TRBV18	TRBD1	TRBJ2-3	TGTGCCAGCTCAGAGGGGACAGGGGGAGATACGCAGTATTTT	CASSEGTGGDTQYF
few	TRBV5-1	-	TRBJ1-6	TGCGCCAGCAGCTCCTCGACCCGAATGGAAAATTCACCCCTCCACTTT	CASSSSTRMENSPLHF
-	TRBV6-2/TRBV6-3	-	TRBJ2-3	TGTGCCAGCAGTTACGGCGGGATGGAAGTAGATACGCAGTATTTT	CASSYGGMEVDTQYF
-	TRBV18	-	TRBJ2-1	TGTGCCAGCTCACCAGGGGTAAATGAGCAGTTCTTC	CASSPGVNEQFF
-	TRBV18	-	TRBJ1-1	TGTGCCAGCTCACAAGGGAGGGCTGAAGCTTTCTTT	CASSQGRAEAFF
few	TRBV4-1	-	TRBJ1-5	TGCGCCAGCAGCCAAGATTGGGGGGGCCTCCGAAGGCCCCAGCATTTT	CASSQDWGGLRRPQHF